This is a list of T cell receptor beta chains from one sample in a study of beta chain features in type 1 diabetes. The assay was immunoSEQ multiplex PCR, and TCRdb's table has in-frame clones only and misses some. The table lists under 300,000 clones, around a quarter of them singletons, with roughly 4.1% in the top ten. Source material: central memory CD4+ T cells from blood. The receptor source for this set is a man aged 25-40 years in good health. Both conserved end residues are trimmed from each CDR3. Fields, in order: V gene, CDR3 protein.

>TRBV28
ASSLHEELF
>TRBV5-6
ASSRGADYNSPLH
>TRBV19
ASSPLGGAQH
>TRBV7-2
ASRPGTSVDEQY
>TRBV2
ASNRGLGETQY
>TRBV18
ASSPPNRSPNQPQH
>TRBV10-3
AIRGLGGNEQF
>TRBV5-1
ASSAPSGEQY
>TRBV5-1
ASSLDGSGANVLT
>TRBV4-1
ASSPTGLAVTDTQY
>TRBV27
ASKGARTYEQY
>TRBV4-1
ASSPRGFDEQY
>TRBV28
ASSPRDRGNNQPQH
>TRBV7-7
ASSRTSTGELV
>TRBV30
AYSGQGYNEQF
>TRBV11-2
ASSPTGGGWNEQF
>TRBV4-1
ASSQTVGGGNEQF
>TRBV9
ASSVQSVAETQY
>TRBV7-9
ASSLNGLEGETQY
>TRBV5-6
ASSPGRGHYNEQF
>TRBV9
ASSVEVGGRTDTQY
>TRBV4-1
ASSQDRKTGELF
>TRBV7-2
ASSLAGTGADTQY
>TRBV20-1
SARDSYEQY
>TRBV7-9
ASSLSKAYEQY
>TRBV7-9
ASSQDTRTDTQY
>TRBV30
AWRKGQFHTEAF
>TRBV5-1
ASSLATVSYEQY
>TRBV29-1
SVELLGNEQF
>TRBV7-8
ASRDRVSEAF
>TRBV7-8
ASSSGTGGRIGQPQH
>TRBV7-2
ASSLGLRQY
>TRBV4-3
ASSPDRDGELF
>TRBV29-1
SVEGTGGGKLF
>TRBV29-1
SVDQGGGYNEQF
>TRBV7-2
ASSTGTSGRFDEQY
>TRBV7-6
ACREDTEAF
>TRBV5-6
ASSLGQGRGGYT
>TRBV2
ASSMTSGAGTDTQY
>TRBV7-9
ASSLVIDQPQH
>TRBV18
ASSRTLQGAQETQY
>TRBV15
ATSSRWQGQYSGANVLT
>TRBV28
ASTPPGTGVLEQY
>TRBV5-1
ASSLVGGGGAYNEQF
>TRBV5-4
ASRWSGTQETQY
>TRBV7-2
ASTRDPNYNEQF
>TRBV19
ASGRGRQETQY
>TRBV7-2
ASSITSNYGYT
>TRBV9
ASSVGLAGGIQETQY
>TRBV4-3
ASSQGQGETQY
>TRBV7-9
AVRTGAYEQY
>TRBV5-6
ASSALAGGGREQF
>TRBV29-1
SGRTGGETQY
>TRBV7-2
ASSLYRGNTGELF
>TRBV7-8
ASSLEQGSGVNGYT
>TRBV5-1
ASSRERNYGYT
>TRBV6-5
ASSSAGITDTQY
>TRBV7-2
ASSSSGTSGNTIY